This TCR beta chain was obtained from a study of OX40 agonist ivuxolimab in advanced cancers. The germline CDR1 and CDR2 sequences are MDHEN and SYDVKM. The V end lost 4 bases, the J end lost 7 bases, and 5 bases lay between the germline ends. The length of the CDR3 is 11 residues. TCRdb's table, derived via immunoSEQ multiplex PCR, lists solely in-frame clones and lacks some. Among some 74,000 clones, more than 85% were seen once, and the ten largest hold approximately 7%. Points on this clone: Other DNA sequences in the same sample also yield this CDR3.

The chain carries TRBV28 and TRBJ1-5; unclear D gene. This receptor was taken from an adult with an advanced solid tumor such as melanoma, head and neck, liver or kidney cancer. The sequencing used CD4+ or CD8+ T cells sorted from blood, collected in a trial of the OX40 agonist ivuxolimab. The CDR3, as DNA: TGTGCCAGCAGTTCAGACCAGCCCCAGCATTTT. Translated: CASSSDQPQHF.